The 13 T cell receptor beta chains below all came from one sample that was sequenced in a study of cytomegalovirus exposure and HLA in healthy donors (dated by TCRdb to about 2017). The library came from the immunoSEQ multiplex PCR assay. A mixture of 60 forward primers for TCR Vbeta segments and 13 reverse primers for TCR Jbeta segments was used in the multiplex PCR. Held by TCRdb, this immuneACCESS table contains in-frame sequences only and omits some clones. Under half of the omission traces to an unresolved V gene where checked; the cause of the rest is unknown. This sample's table lists around 140,000 clones. 1.5% to 1.7% of the sample is taken by the ten largest. Specimen: PBMCs. These receptors were collected from a woman in her 40s in good health and CMV-seronegative.

This chain links TRBV4-3 with TRBJ2-1, with TRBD2 identical over 8 bases. V shed 5 bases, J shed 4 bases, and the junction held 4 bases outside the gene matches. Germline loops: CDR1 LGHNA, CDR2 YSLEER. This CDR3 spans 14 amino acids. CDR3 protein: CASSVSGGYNEQFF. As DNA, the CDR3 is TGCGCCAGCAGCGTATCGGGGGGGTACAATGAGCAGTTCTTC.

V gene TRBV28 combines with J gene TRBJ2-2; D is possibly TRBD2 (5 bases). The CDR3 contains 16 residues. Germline CDR1 is MDHEN and CDR2 is SYDVKM. The germline V and J ends were trimmed by 6 bases and 2 bases, with 16 bases remaining between them. The CDR3 loop reads CASSLSSGFNTGELFF. The CDR3 nucleotides read TGTGCCAGCAGCCTTTCGTCGGGGTTCAACACCGGGGAGCTGTTTTTT.

With regard to this clone: Sequence at one end of the junction differs from germline and may be a read error. The CDR3 reads CASSERLSEQGF. The CDR3 region has the DNA TGTGCCAGCAGTGAAAGGCTAAGTGAGCAGGGCTTC. The rearrangement links TRBV6-1 to TRBJ1-2; TRBD1 might be the D (5 bases). In germline, CDR1 is MNHNS, CDR2 SASEGT. The CDR3 length is 12 residues.

The J gene is TRBJ1-1, the V gene TRBV5-5; 7 bases match TRBD1. The junction had 10 bases not matched to a gene; V was cut back by 4 bases and J by 10 bases. Germline V gene sequence: CDR1 SGHKS, CDR2 YYEKEE (reference sequence). This CDR3 spans 13 amino acids. DNA of the CDR3: TGTGCCAGCAGCGGGGAAGGGGGCTTTGGAGCTTTCTTT. Protein product: CASSGEGGFGAFF.

The rearrangement uses TRBV19 and TRBJ2-4, with TRBD1 matching over 8 bases. This CDR3 region has 16 residues. CDR1 LNHDA and CDR2 SQIVND come from the germline V gene (reference sequence). J lost 1 base, V lost 5 bases, and 7 bases had no gene match. CDR3 residues: CASSPRTGLAKNIQYF. CDR3 bases: TGTGCCAGTAGTCCCAGGACAGGGTTGGCCAAAAACATTCAGTACTTC.

The rearrangement links TRBV4-2 to TRBJ1-1; D gene uncertain. CDR3 length: 14 amino acids. V was shortened by 4 bases and J by 2 bases, with 11 bases between the two germline ends. Germline lookup yields CDR1 LGHNA and CDR2 YNFKEQ. CDR3 loop: CASSPLGENTEAFF. In nucleotides, the CDR3 is TGTGCCAGCAGCCCCCTCGGGGAAAACACTGAAGCTTTCTTT.

DNA for the CDR3: TGTGCCAGCAGCTTAACCCTAGCGGGGAGAGAGACCCAGTACTTC. Protein product: CASSLTLAGRETQYF. The genes are TRBV7-8 and TRBJ2-5; 9 bases align to TRBD2. V trimming: 2 bases; J trimming: 4 bases; junction bases outside the gene matches: 5. Germline V CDR1 and CDR2: SGHVS, FQNEAQ. CDR3 length: 15 residues.

The gene calls are TRBV5-5 and TRBJ1-2; D is possibly TRBD1 (5 bases). CDR1 is SGHKS, CDR2 YYEKEE, per germline (reference sequence). V was clipped by 4 bases and J by 5 bases, with 12 bases between them. There are 13 residues in the CDR3. The CDR3 DNA reads TGTGCCAGCAGCCTGGGACTGGATTATGGCTACACCTTC. This translates into CASSLGLDYGYTF.

The chain carries TRBV28 and TRBJ1-5; D uncertain. Germline assignment: CDR1 MDHEN and CDR2 SYDVKM. V lost 1 base to trimming and J lost 7 bases, with 8 bases between them. The CDR3 is 13 amino acids. The CDR3 is CASSLSGTQPQHF. DNA for the CDR3: TGTGCCAGCAGTTTATCGGGTACCCAGCCCCAGCATTTT. Variable domain in full (rest from reference TRBV28 and TRBJ1-5): DVKVTQSSRYLVKRTGEKVFLECVQDMDHENMFWYRQDPGLGLRLIYFSYDVKMKEKGDIPEGYSVSREKKERFSLILESASTNQTSMYLCASSLSGTQPQHFGDGTRLSIL.

J is TRBJ2-6 and V is TRBV29-1, with 8 bases lining up with TRBD1. In germline, CDR1 is SQVTM, CDR2 ANQGSEA. J was trimmed by 2 bases and V by 7 bases; bases with no gene match: 10. The CDR3 is 16 amino acids. In nucleotides, the CDR3 is TGCAGCGCTACAACCGAGACAGGGGCTGGGGCCAACGTCCTGACTTTC. This sequence encodes CSATTETGAGANVLTF.

The chain has TRBV9 and TRBJ2-3, with TRBD2 matching over 9 bases. Germline V gene lookup returns CDR1 SGDLS and CDR2 YYNGEE. V lost 1 base, J lost 0 bases, and 9 bases stayed unmatched. The CDR3 sequence is 18 residues long. CDR3 in amino acids: CASSVLGSGGSSTDTQYF. CDR3 DNA: TGTGCCAGCAGCGTATTGGGTAGCGGGGGATCTAGCACAGATACGCAGTATTTT. The whole variable domain, filled in from reference TRBV9 and TRBJ2-3, reads DSGVTQTPKHLITATGQRVTLRCSPRSGDLSVYWYQQSLDQGLQFLIQYYNGEERAKGNILERFSAQQFPDLHSELNLSSLELGDSALYFCASSVLGSGGSSTDTQYFGPGTRLTVL.

This CDR3 reads CASSLAFFDYRELNNYGYTF. The DNA for the CDR3 is TGCGCCAGCAGCTTGGCCTTTTTTGACTACCGGGAATTGAATAACTATGGCTACACCTTC. V and J are TRBV5-1 and TRBJ1-2; D gene ambiguous. Germline CDR1 and CDR2: SGHRS and YFSETQ. V was trimmed by 0 bases and J by 1 base, leaving 25 bases between them. This CDR3 has 20 residues.

The chain has TRBV27 and TRBJ1-1; D is undetermined. CDR3 size: 10 residues. Trimming pared 5 bases from V and 7 bases from J, leaving 5 bases between. CDR1 MNHEY and CDR2 SMNVEV come from the germline V gene (reference sequence). The DNA for the CDR3 is TGTGCCAGCAGTCAGATTGAAGCTTTCTTT. This sequence encodes CASSQIEAFF.